The entry below gives a single TCR beta chain sequence along with its context. Trimming took off 3 bases at V and 6 bases at J, with 10 bases between the two ends. This CDR3 region has 13 residues. The germline gives CDR1 KGHSH, CDR2 LQKENI. Some clones are missing from TCRdb's copy, which holds only in-frame ones; the method was immunoSEQ multiplex PCR. Of tens of thousands of clones in the sample, 81% were seen once. These data belong to a study of OX40 agonist ivuxolimab in advanced cancers. The origin of this receptor is an adult with an advanced solid tumor such as melanoma, head and neck, liver or kidney cancer. The chain couples TRBV18 to TRBJ2-3, with D hard to call. Material: CD4+ or CD8+ T cells sorted from blood, obtained in a trial of the OX40 agonist ivuxolimab. CDR3 sequence (DNA): TGTGCCAGCTCACCTCCCTCTGTCGATACGCAGTATTTT. This gives the protein CASSPPSVDTQYF.